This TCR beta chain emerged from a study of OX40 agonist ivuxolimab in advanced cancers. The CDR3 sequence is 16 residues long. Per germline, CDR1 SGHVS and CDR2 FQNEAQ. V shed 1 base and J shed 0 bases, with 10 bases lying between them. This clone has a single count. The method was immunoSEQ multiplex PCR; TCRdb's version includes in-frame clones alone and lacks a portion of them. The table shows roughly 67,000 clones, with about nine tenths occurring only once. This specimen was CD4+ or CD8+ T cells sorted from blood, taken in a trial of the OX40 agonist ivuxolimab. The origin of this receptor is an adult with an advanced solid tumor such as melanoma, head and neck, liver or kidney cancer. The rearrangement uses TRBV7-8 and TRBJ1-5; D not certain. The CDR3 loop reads CASSLEGIYSNQPQHF. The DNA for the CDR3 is TGTGCCAGCAGCTTAGAAGGGATTTATAGCAATCAGCCCCAGCATTTT.